The TCR beta chain described here comes from a study of CD8 T cells in ankylosing spondylitis. Study findings and constraints: Some motif variants had been reported before (in reactive arthritis synovial fluid and blood). The study identified a TCR beta motif of several highly homologous variants that appeared characteristic of ankylosing spondylitis blood. Disease-associated clones were CD8+ and fairly uncommon in peripheral blood. In ankylosing spondylitis patients, matched synovial fluid reportedly showed significant enrichment of disease-linked clones.

In making TCR beta libraries, quantitative 5'-RACE with molecular barcodes was used. MiXCR was run by TCRdb on the 5' RACE reads, yielding one entry per CDR3 protein. This repertoire shows fewer than 750,000 distinct CDR3 sequences, about 20% found once; its top ten account for about 19%. This clonotype came up many times. The target antigen is unknown. The TCR sequence derives from a male donor with ankylosing spondylitis. Material: blood, either unsorted or a sorted T cell fraction (not recorded which).

This CDR3 reads CAIHPQQGGDGYTF. CDR3 nucleotides: TGTGCCATCCACCCCCAACAAGGAGGGGATGGCTACACCTTC. The V and J genes are TRBV10-3 and TRBJ1-2, with D possibly TRBD1 on 5 matching bases. The CDR3 sequence is 14 residues long. V was clipped by 8 bases and J by 6 bases, with 19 bases between them. Germline CDR1 ENHRY, CDR2 SYGVKD.